The clone carrying this TCR beta chain was detected only a few times. Its matching antigen is unknown. This sample is part of a study of T cell clonotyping in hematopoietic cell transplantation. Regarding the study as a whole: Graft donor and pretransplant recipient Inverse Simpson Index values predicted broader posttransplant TCR diversity.

The CDR3 has 15 residues. J lost 4 bases, V lost 0 bases, and 2 bases had no gene match. CDR1 is MNHEY and CDR2 is SVGAGI in the germline V gene. The table came from immunoSEQ multiplex PCR; TCRdb's copy has only in-frame clones and leaves some out. Of approximately 17,000 clones in the sample, about 76% were seen once. Specimen: peripheral blood mononuclear cells. This sequence joins TRBV6-5 and TRBJ1-5; 8 nucleotides agree with TRBD1. This clonotype was sampled from a woman between 55 and 75 years old in good health. Some clones in this sample may be carry-over from other donors' samples. The DNA for the CDR3 is TGTGCCAGCAGTTACTCAGGACAGGGAAATCAGCCCCAGCATTTT. Translation gives CASSYSGQGNQPQHF.